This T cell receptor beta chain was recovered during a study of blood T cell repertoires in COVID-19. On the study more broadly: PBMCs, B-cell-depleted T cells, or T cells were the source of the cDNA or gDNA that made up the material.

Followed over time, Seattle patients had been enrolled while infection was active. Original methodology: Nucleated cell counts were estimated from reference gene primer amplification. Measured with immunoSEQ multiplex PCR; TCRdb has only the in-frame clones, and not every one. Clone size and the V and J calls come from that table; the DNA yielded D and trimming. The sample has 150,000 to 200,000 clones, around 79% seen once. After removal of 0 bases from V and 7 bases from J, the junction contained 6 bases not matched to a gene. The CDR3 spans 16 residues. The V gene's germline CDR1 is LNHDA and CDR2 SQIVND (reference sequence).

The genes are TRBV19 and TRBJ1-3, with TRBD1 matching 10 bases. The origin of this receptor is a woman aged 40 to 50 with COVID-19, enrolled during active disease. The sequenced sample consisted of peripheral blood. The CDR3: CASSIEAPDRGNTIYF. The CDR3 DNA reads TGTGCCAGTAGTATAGAGGCTCCGGACAGGGGGAACACCATATATTTT.